This T cell receptor (beta chain) was documented in a study of blood T cell repertoires in COVID-19. Study details: Samples of COVID-19 (acute and convalescent) were obtained from the United States, Italy and Spain. T cells, B-cell-depleted T cells, or PBMCs supplied cDNA or gDNA.

J was trimmed by 3 bases and V by 0 bases; bases with no gene match: 2. Germline CDR1 is SEHNR and CDR2 is FQNEAQ (reference sequence). CDR3 length: 14 amino acids. As processed by the authors: Amplification of reference gene primers was used by the study to estimate nucleated cell counts. Measured with immunoSEQ multiplex PCR; TCRdb has only the in-frame clones, and not every one. The V and J calls and clone size are taken from that table; D and trimming were inferred from the DNA. Among 250,000 to 300,000 clones listed, roughly 83% were seen once. The material sequenced was peripheral blood. The rearrangement uses TRBV7-9 and TRBJ2-7; 7 nucleotides match TRBD2. This receptor was taken from a man aged 60 to 69 who had recovered from COVID-19. CDR3 sequence (DNA): TGTGCCAGCAGCTTAGCTAGCGGGTACTACGAGCAGTACTTC. Protein sequence: CASSLASGYYEQYF.